The 31 T cell receptor beta chains presented below share a single source sample, sequenced in a study of OX40 agonist ivuxolimab in advanced cancers. Libraries were prepared through the immunoSEQ multiplex PCR assay. Not all clones reach the TCRdb copy of this immuneACCESS table, which keeps in-frame sequences only. Checked studies attribute under half of the gap to unresolved V genes and leave the rest unexplained. This sample lists about 37,000 clones; around four fifths were detected once. The top ten clones comprise just under 40% of the sample. Sequencing was performed on CD4+ or CD8+ T cells sorted from blood, taken in a trial of the OX40 agonist ivuxolimab. These receptors were taken from an adult with an advanced solid tumor such as melanoma, head and neck, liver or kidney cancer.

V is TRBV19 and J is TRBJ1-3; 7 nucleotides align to TRBD1. There are 14 residues in the CDR3. Trimming removed 5 bases from V and 4 bases from J; junction bases left unmatched: 5. Germline values: CDR1 LNHDA, CDR2 SQIVND (reference sequence). CDR3 bases: TGTGCCAGTAGTTCCGGGACAGAGGGAAACACCATATATTTT. Translation: CASSSGTEGNTIYF.

The V call is TRBV5-6, the J call TRBJ1-6; D remains ambiguous. Looked up from germline, CDR1 is SGHDT and CDR2 is YYEEEE. The CDR3 contains 15 residues. The germline V and J ends were trimmed by 0 bases and 10 bases, with 14 bases remaining between them. As DNA, the CDR3 is TGTGCCAGCAGCTTGGGAGGGTACGACGGCTCACCCCTCCACTTT. Translated, it gives CASSLGGYDGSPLHF.

This chain uses TRBV6-6 with TRBJ2-1, with D possibly called TRBD1 or TRBD2 (5 bases each). V was pared by 6 bases and J by 0 bases, with 9 bases between. CDR1 and CDR2 from the germline V gene are MNHNY and SVGAGI (reference sequence). The CDR3 totals 14 residues. The chain's CDR3 is CASRTGTSYNEQFF. In DNA form, the CDR3 reads TGTGCCAGCAGGACCGGGACCTCCTACAATGAGCAGTTCTTC.

The genes are TRBV7-8 and TRBJ2-3; D could derive from TRBD1 or TRBD2 (6 bases each). Germline assignment: CDR1 SGHVS and CDR2 FQNEAQ. The V and J ends lost 2 bases and 2 bases respectively, with 17 bases between them. This CDR3 contains 17 residues. CDR3 nucleotides: TGTGCCAGCAGCTTAACGGGGGCCAGGGATACCACAGATACGCAGTATTTT. Amino acids: CASSLTGARDTTDTQYF.

The chain joins TRBV18 to TRBJ2-7; 9 bases map to TRBD2. After removal of 3 bases from V and 4 bases from J, the junction contained 16 bases not matched to a gene. Germline V gene lookup returns CDR1 KGHSH and CDR2 LQKENI. The CDR3 has 18 residues. DNA of the CDR3: TGTGCCAGCTCACCTATTCTGGTAGGTAGCGGGGGTGGGTACGAGCAGTACTTC. Protein: CASSPILVGSGGGYEQYF.

V and J are TRBV10-1 and TRBJ2-4; 7 bases are shared with TRBD1. The V and J ends lost 6 bases and 4 bases, in that order; junction bases with no gene match: 12. The CDR3 consists of 16 residues. Germline V gene lookup returns CDR1 WNHNN and CDR2 SYGVQD (reference sequence). Here the CDR3 DNA reads TGCGCCAGCAGCGCCGGGACAGCCCTCAGGAAAAACATTCAGTACTTC. It translates to CASSAGTALRKNIQYF.

The chain joins TRBV7-9 to TRBJ2-1; no clear D. V was trimmed by 3 bases and J by 0 bases, leaving 9 bases between them. CDR3 length: 15 amino acids. The germline CDR1 and CDR2 sequences are SEHNR and FQNEAQ (reference sequence). CDR3 nucleotide sequence: TGTGCCAGCAGCTTTCCCCGCGGCTCCTACAATGAGCAGTTCTTC. This gives the protein CASSFPRGSYNEQFF. The whole variable domain, remainder taken from reference TRBV7-9 and TRBJ2-1, is DTGVSQNPRHKITKRGQNVTFRCDPISEHNRLYWYRQTLGQGPEFLTYFQNEAQLEKSRLLSDRFSAERPKGSFSTLEIQRTEQGDSAMYLCASSFPRGSYNEQFFGPGTRLTVL.

J is TRBJ2-3 and V is TRBV11-2; D unclear. The V gene's germline CDR1 is SGHAT and CDR2 FQNNGV. V lost 0 bases and J 1 base, leaving 8 bases between the germline ends. The CDR3 covers 15 residues. Here the CDR3 DNA reads TGTGCCAGCAGCTTAGATCTCGGAGGCACAGATACGCAGTATTTT. Its protein is CASSLDLGGTDTQYF.

The chain is built from TRBV5-1 and TRBJ2-3; D may correspond to TRBD1 or TRBD2 (5 bases each). The length of the CDR3 is 16 residues. CDR1 is SGHRS, CDR2 YFSETQ, per germline. Trimming took off 4 bases at V and 4 bases at J, with 19 bases between the two ends. In DNA, the CDR3 is TGCGCCAGCAGCACGGGGCTTCGAGGGTTCGCAGATACGCAGTATTTT. Its protein is CASSTGLRGFADTQYF.

CDR3 coding DNA: TGTGCCAGCTCACCCTCGTCGAGCTCTGGAAACACCATATATTTT. Amino acids: CASSPSSSSGNTIYF. The V call is TRBV18, the J call TRBJ1-3; no reliable D call. Germline values: CDR1 KGHSH, CDR2 LQKENI. Trimming stripped 3 bases from V and 0 bases from J, with 9 bases between. The CDR3 runs to 15 residues.

This clone appeared a single time. The chain recombines TRBV2 with TRBJ2-7, with D maybe TRBD1 (6 bases). With 8 bases removed from V and 0 bases from J, the gap between germline ends came to 14 bases. This CDR3 contains 14 residues. CDR1 is SNHLY, CDR2 FYNNEI, per germline. The CDR3 bases are TGTGCCAGCCAACAGGGCCTAAGCTCCTACGAGCAGTACTTC. Translating gives CASQQGLSSYEQYF.

This chain joins TRBV5-4 and TRBJ1-2; no definite D call. The germline V gene has CDR1 SGHNT and CDR2 YYREEE (reference sequence). This CDR3 is built from 12 residues. V lost 4 bases to trimming and J lost 5 bases, with 9 bases between them. The CDR3 bases are TGTGCCAGCAGCGGCAGTAGATATGGCTACACCTTC. It specifies CASSGSRYGYTF.

The rearrangement uses TRBV2 and TRBJ2-2; D is uncertain. From germline, CDR1 is SNHLY and CDR2 FYNNEI. The CDR3 has 15 residues. Trimming pared 8 bases from V and 0 bases from J, leaving 13 bases between. CDR3 in DNA: TGTGCCAGCGTTAGACTCTCTCCGAACACCGGGGAGCTGTTTTTT. It encodes CASVRLSPNTGELFF.

The rearrangement uses TRBV2 and TRBJ2-7; TRBD1 agrees at 7 bases. Germline loops: CDR1 SNHLY, CDR2 FYNNEI. The CDR3 has 13 residues. With V trimmed by 6 bases and J by 3 bases, 5 bases remained unmatched. This CDR3 is CASRVNRGYEQYF. The CDR3 DNA sequence: TGTGCCAGCAGGGTTAACAGGGGCTACGAGCAGTACTTC.

V is TRBV30 and J is TRBJ1-5; TRBD1 might be the D (6 bases). Trimming cost V 2 bases and J 7 bases, with 9 bases left between them. Germline CDR1 and CDR2: GTSNPN and SVGIG (reference sequence). This CDR3 has 12 residues. The CDR3 loop is CAWSNQGQPQHF. DNA for the CDR3: TGTGCCTGGAGTAATCAGGGGCAGCCCCAGCATTTT.

With regard to this clone: An end of the junction differs from the germline gene, which may be a read error. In nucleotides, the CDR3 is TGTGCCAGCAGCCTAGCCGGGACTACCCTACTTGGCAAAAACATTCAGTACTTC. Amino acid sequence: CASSLAGTTLLGKNIQYF. The chain couples TRBV7-9 to TRBJ2-4, with 7 bases identical to TRBD2. This CDR3 has 18 residues. In germline, CDR1 is SEHNR, CDR2 FQNEAQ (reference sequence). The variable domain in full, completed from reference TRBV7-9 and TRBJ2-4, reads DTGVSQNPRHKITKRGQNVTFRCDPISEHNRLYWYRQTLGQGPEFLTYFQNEAQLEKSRLLSDRFSAERPKGSFSTLEIQRTEQGDSAMYLCASSLAGTTLLGKNIQYFGAGTRLSVL.

This clone has just a few counts. The chain combines TRBV9 with TRBJ1-3; maybe TRBD1 (5 bases). CDR3 length: 15 amino acids. The V gene lost 5 bases and the J gene lost 1 base, with 13 bases spanning the gap. Germline V gene sequence: CDR1 SGDLS, CDR2 YYNGEE. DNA of the CDR3: TGTGCCAGCAGTCCGGGGGGGTTTTCTGGAAACACCATATATTTT. Residues: CASSPGGFSGNTIYF.

This clone was picked up a small number of times. V is TRBV6-1 and J is TRBJ2-7; 8 nucleotides match TRBD1. The CDR3 has 15 amino acids. Per the germline V gene, CDR1 is MNHNS and CDR2 is SASEGT. V dropped 6 bases and J dropped 2; count of bases not matched to a gene: 9. For the CDR3, the DNA is TGTGCCAGCAGATCTCGGACAGGGAGACCCTACGAGCAGTACTTC. This translates into CASRSRTGRPYEQYF.

The chain has TRBV19 and TRBJ2-2, with D perhaps matching TRBD1 (5 bases). CDR3 size: 16 residues. Germline V lookup: CDR1 LNHDA, CDR2 SQIVND (reference sequence). V lost 5 bases, J lost 5 bases, and 18 bases lay in between. The CDR3, as DNA: TGTGCCAGTAGTCTCTCTTCAGGGTACAGTACCGGGGAGCTGTTTTTT. Protein: CASSLSSGYSTGELFF. Filled out from reference TRBV19 and TRBJ2-2, the complete variable domain reads DGGITQSPKYLFRKEGQNVTLSCEQNLNHDAMYWYRQDPGQGLRLIYYSQIVNDFQKGDIAEGYSVSREKKESFPLTVTSAQKNPTAFYLCASSLSSGYSTGELFFGEGSRLTVL.

This sequence joins TRBV5-1 and TRBJ2-7; possible D gene TRBD2, 5 bases. The germline V gene encodes CDR1 SGHRS and CDR2 YFSETQ. Between the trimmed V and J ends, which lost 4 bases and 7 bases, there was a span of 21 bases. The CDR3 length is 15 residues. Written as DNA, the CDR3 is TGCGCCAGCAGCGATCTAGCTCGACCCTTGAGAGAGCAGTACTTC. It specifies CASSDLARPLREQYF.

The V gene is TRBV29-1, the J gene TRBJ1-3; D is perhaps TRBD1 (5 bases). This CDR3 is built from 13 residues. V gave up 6 bases and J gave up 3 bases, with 12 bases separating them. The germline V gene encodes CDR1 SQVTM and CDR2 ANQGSEA. CDR3 protein: CSVMGVDGNTIYF. The CDR3 nucleotides read TGCAGCGTCATGGGGGTGGATGGAAACACCATATATTTT. Combining the CDR3 with reference TRBV29-1 and TRBJ1-3 gives the whole variable domain SAVISQKPSRDICQRGTSLTIQCQVDSQVTMMFWYRQQPGQSLTLIATANQGSEATYESGFVIDKFPISRPNLTFSTLTVSNMSPEDSSIYLCSVMGVDGNTIYFGEGSWLTVV.

The V and J genes are TRBV2 and TRBJ1-6, with 7 bases matching TRBD1. The CDR3 is 14 amino acids. In germline, CDR1 is SNHLY, CDR2 FYNNEI. Trimming at V came to 4 bases and at J to 6 bases, leaving 3 bases not matched to a gene. CDR3 nucleotides: TGTGCCAGCAGTGTGAGGGGGCTTAATTCACCCCTCCACTTT. Amino acid sequence: CASSVRGLNSPLHF.

J is TRBJ2-2 and V is TRBV18; TRBD2 agrees at 7 bases. There are 14 residues in the CDR3. Per germline, CDR1 KGHSH and CDR2 LQKENI. The junction had 6 bases not matched to a gene; V was cut back by 6 bases and J by 5 bases. CDR3 sequence: CASSSGGSTGELFF. The CDR3 nucleotides read TGTGCCAGCTCTTCGGGCGGGAGTACCGGGGAGCTGTTTTTT.

Written as DNA, the CDR3 is TGTGCCAGCAGCGTAGATGTCGGTCGCTCCTATAATTCACCCCTCCACTTT. It codes for CASSVDVGRSYNSPLHF. The chain uses TRBV9 and TRBJ1-6; no reliable D call. Trimming took 0 bases from V and 0 from J, leaving 10 bases between them. This CDR3 region has 17 residues. Germline CDR1 and CDR2: SGDLS and YYNGEE.

This clone has more than one count but fewer than ten. The chain recombines TRBV19 with TRBJ2-7; 10 nucleotides match TRBD2. The CDR3 runs to 16 residues. J was trimmed by 4 bases and V by 7 bases; bases with no gene match: 13. From germline, CDR1 is LNHDA and CDR2 SQIVND (reference sequence). For the CDR3, the DNA is TGTGCCAGTACCCCCCCAGGAACTAGCGGGGAATACGAGCAGTACTTC. Translated, it gives CASTPPGTSGEYEQYF.

This chain joins TRBV5-1 and TRBJ1-5; D is undetermined. The CDR3 sequence is 15 residues long. The germline CDR1 and CDR2 sequences are SGHRS and YFSETQ. With 0 bases removed from V and 2 bases from J, the gap between germline ends came to 9 bases. For the CDR3, the DNA is TGCGCCAGCAGCTTGGATGGGGAACGCAATCAGCCCCAGCATTTT. As protein: CASSLDGERNQPQHF.

There are a few counts of this clone. V usage is TRBV4-2 and J usage is TRBJ2-5; the match to TRBD1 covers 9 bases. Germline V lookup: CDR1 LGHNA, CDR2 YNFKEQ. The length of the CDR3 is 16 residues. Trimming cost V 0 bases and J 6 bases; bases outside gene matches: 8. CDR3 region: CASSQEADRGLKTQYF. The CDR3 DNA reads TGTGCCAGCAGCCAAGAAGCGGACAGGGGATTGAAGACCCAGTACTTC.

Note on this clone: In the same sample, other DNA sequences code for this CDR3. The chain recombines TRBV9 with TRBJ2-1; 10 positions agree with TRBD2. The ends lost 1 base at V and 8 bases at J; junction bases unmatched: 6. Germline CDR1 is SGDLS and CDR2 is YYNGEE. The CDR3 sequence is 15 residues long. CDR3 DNA: TGTGCCAGCAGCGTAACGCCTAGCGGGAGCGATGAGCAGTTCTTC. It specifies CASSVTPSGSDEQFF.

V and J are TRBV10-2 and TRBJ2-3, with 7 bases aligning to TRBD1. The CDR3 runs to 13 residues. Losses at the gene ends were 2 bases for V and 6 bases for J; bases not matched to a gene: 2. Germline V CDR1 and CDR2: WSHSY, SAAADI. The CDR3 region has the DNA TGCGCCAGCAGTGAGCAGACAGGGGATACGCAGTATTTT. It specifies CASSEQTGDTQYF.

This chain uses TRBV11-1 with TRBJ2-7; D unclear. Per germline, CDR1 SGHAT and CDR2 FQDESV (reference sequence). This CDR3 contains 14 residues. V dropped 3 bases and J dropped 1 base, with 10 bases sitting between them. DNA for the CDR3: TGTGCCAGCAGCTTCGCTTGGGGATCCTACGAGCAGTACTTC. Its protein product is CASSFAWGSYEQYF.

The chain carries TRBV2 and TRBJ2-4, with TRBD2 identical over 12 bases. Per germline, CDR1 SNHLY and CDR2 FYNNEI. Trimming at V came to 8 bases and at J to 6 bases, leaving 8 bases not matched to a gene. The CDR3 loop spans 15 amino acids. The CDR3 sequence is CASWGLAGRGNIQYF. CDR3 bases: TGTGCCAGCTGGGGACTAGCGGGCCGGGGAAACATTCAGTACTTC.